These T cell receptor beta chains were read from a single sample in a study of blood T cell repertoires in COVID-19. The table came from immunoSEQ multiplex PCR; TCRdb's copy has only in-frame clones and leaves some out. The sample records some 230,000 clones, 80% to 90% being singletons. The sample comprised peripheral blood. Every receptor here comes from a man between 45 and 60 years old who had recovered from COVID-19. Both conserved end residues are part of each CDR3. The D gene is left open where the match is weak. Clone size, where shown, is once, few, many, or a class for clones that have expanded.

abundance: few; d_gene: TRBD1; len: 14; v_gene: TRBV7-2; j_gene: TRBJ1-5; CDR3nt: TGTGCCAGCAGCTTACGACAGGGAGGTCAGCCCCAGCATTTT; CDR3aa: CASSLRQGGQPQHF
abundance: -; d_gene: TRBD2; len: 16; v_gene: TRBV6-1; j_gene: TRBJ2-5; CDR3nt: TGTGCCAGCAGTGAATATATGGCTAGCGGACAAGAGACCCAGTACTTC; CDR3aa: CASSEYMASGQETQYF
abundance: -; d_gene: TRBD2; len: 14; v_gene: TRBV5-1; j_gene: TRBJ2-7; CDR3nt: TGCGCCAGCAGCTGGACTAGCGGGAGTTACGAGCAGTACTTC; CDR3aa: CASSWTSGSYEQYF
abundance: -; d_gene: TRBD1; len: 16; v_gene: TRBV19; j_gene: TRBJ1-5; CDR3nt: TGTGCCAGTAGTAACGAGGGGACAGGGGGCGTTCAGCCCCAGCATTTT; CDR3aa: CASSNEGTGGVQPQHF
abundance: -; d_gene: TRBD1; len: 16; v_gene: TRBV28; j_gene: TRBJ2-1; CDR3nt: TGTGCCAGCAGTCCACCGGGACAGGGAATTTCCAATGAGCAGTTCTTC; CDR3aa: CASSPPGQGISNEQFF
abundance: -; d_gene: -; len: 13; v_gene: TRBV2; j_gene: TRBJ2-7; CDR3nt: TGTGCCAGCGGATACAGGGTTCTCAACGAGCAGTACTTC; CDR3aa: CASGYRVLNEQYF
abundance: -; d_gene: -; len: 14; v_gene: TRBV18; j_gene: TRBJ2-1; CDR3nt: TGTGCCAGCTCACCACCTGGGGGGGCTTATGAGCAGTTCTTC; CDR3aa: CASSPPGGAYEQFF
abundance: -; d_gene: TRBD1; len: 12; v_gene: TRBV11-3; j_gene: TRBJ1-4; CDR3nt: TGTGCCAGCCCACAGGGGCGCGAAAAACTGTTTTTT; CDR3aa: CASPQGREKLFF
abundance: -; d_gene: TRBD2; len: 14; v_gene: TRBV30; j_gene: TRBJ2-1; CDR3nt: TGTGCCTGGAGAGGCGGGAGGTCCTACAATGAGCAGTTCTTC; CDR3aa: CAWRGGRSYNEQFF
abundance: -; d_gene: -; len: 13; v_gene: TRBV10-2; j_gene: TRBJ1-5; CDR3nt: TGCGCCAGCACCCATCGGGGTAGCCAGCCCCAGCATTTT; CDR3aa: CASTHRGSQPQHF
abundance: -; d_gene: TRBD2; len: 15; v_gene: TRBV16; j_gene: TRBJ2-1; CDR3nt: TGTGCCAGCAGCCCGCGCGGGGAGGGCTACAATGAGCAGTTCTTC; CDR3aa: CASSPRGEGYNEQFF
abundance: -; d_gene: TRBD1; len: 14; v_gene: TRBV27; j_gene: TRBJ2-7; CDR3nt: TGTGCCAGCAGTCTACGGGACAGGGGTTTCGAGCAGTACTTC; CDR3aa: CASSLRDRGFEQYF
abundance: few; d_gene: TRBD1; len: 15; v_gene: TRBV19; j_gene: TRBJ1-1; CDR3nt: TGTGCCAGTAGTGCTAAAACGACAGGGGGCACTGAAGCTTTCTTT; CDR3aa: CASSAKTTGGTEAFF
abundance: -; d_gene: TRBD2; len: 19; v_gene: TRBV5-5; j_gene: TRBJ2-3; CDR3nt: TGTGCCAGCAGCCAGCATCTAACCGGGACTAGCGGGAGTACAGATACGCAGTATTTT; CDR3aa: CASSQHLTGTSGSTDTQYF
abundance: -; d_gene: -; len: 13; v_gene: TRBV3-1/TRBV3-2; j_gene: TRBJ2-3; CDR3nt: TGTGCCAGCAGCCGGTCCGGGGGTCTCATGCAGTATTTT; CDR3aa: CASSRSGGLMQYF
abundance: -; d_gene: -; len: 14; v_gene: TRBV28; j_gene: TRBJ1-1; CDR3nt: TGTGCCAGCAGTTCGACAGGCGGGAACACTGAAGCTTTCTTT; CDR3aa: CASSSTGGNTEAFF
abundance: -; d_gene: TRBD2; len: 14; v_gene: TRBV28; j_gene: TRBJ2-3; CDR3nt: TGTGCCAGCAGTCCCTCCCCAAAGCGGGAGACGCAGTATTTT; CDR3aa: CASSPSPKRETQYF
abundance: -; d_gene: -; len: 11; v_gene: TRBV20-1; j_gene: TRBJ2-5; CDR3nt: TGCAGTGCTAGATTGGCCGAGACCCAGTACTTC; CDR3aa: CSARLAETQYF
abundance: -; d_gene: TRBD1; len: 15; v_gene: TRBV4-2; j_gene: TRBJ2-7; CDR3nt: TGTGCCAGCAGCCCGGCGGACAGGACGACCTACGAGCAGTACTTC; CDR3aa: CASSPADRTTYEQYF
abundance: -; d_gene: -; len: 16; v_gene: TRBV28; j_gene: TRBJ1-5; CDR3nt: TGTGCCAGCAGTTTATGGTCCGGACAGCCCAATCAGCCCCAGCATTTT; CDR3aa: CASSLWSGQPNQPQHF
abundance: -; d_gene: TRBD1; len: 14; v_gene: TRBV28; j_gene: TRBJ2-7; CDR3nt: TGTGCCAGCAGCCCGACAGGGACCTCCTACGAGCAGTACTTC; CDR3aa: CASSPTGTSYEQYF
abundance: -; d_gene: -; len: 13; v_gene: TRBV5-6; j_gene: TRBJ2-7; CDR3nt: TGTGCCAGCAGCTTGGGGGAGAACGAGAGGCAATACTTC; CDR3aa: CASSLGENERQYF
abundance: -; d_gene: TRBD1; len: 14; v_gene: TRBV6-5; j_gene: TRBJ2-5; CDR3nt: TGTGCCAGCGACCAAGGGGGCGTCCGGGAGACCCAGTACTTC; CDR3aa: CASDQGGVRETQYF
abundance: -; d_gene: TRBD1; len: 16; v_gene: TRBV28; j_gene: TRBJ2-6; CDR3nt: TGTGCCAGCAGTCCGGGACAGGGTGGTGGGGCCAACGTCCTGACTTTC; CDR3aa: CASSPGQGGGANVLTF
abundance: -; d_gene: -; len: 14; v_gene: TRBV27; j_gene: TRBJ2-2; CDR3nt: TGTGCCAGCTGCTCTCAGTTGAACACCGGGGAGCTGTTTTTT; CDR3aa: CASCSQLNTGELFF
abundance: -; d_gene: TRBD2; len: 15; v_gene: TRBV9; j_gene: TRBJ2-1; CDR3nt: TGTGCCAGCAACCCGGCGGGGGGCTCCTACAATGAGCAGTTCTTC; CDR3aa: CASNPAGGSYNEQFF
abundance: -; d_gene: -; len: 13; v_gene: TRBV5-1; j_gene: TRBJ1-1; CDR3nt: TGCGCCAGCAGCGGGGGACAGAACACTGAAGCTTTCTTT; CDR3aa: CASSGGQNTEAFF
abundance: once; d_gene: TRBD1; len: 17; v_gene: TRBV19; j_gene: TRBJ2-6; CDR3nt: TGTGCCAGTGCGGACAGGGGGCCGATATCTGGGGCCAACGTCCTGACTTTC; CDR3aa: CASADRGPISGANVLTF
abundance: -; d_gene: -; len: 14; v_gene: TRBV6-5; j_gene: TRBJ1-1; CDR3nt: TGTGCCAGCAGTTACTCGATCACCGGCCGAGGAGCTTTCTTT; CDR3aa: CASSYSITGRGAFF
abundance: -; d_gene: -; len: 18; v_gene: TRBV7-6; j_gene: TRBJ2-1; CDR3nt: TGTGCCAGCAGCCTCTTAGGGGGAGGGACTTTCTCCTACAATGAGCAGTTCTTC; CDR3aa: CASSLLGGGTFSYNEQFF
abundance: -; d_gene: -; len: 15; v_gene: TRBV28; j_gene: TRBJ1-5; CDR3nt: TGTGCCAGCAGTTTACTGGGGGCAGGCAATCAGCCCCAGCATTTT; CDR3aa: CASSLLGAGNQPQHF
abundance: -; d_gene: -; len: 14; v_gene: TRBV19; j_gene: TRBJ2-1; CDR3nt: TGTGCCAGTAGCATTCGCGGGACGCGCAATGAGCAGTTCTTC; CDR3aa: CASSIRGTRNEQFF
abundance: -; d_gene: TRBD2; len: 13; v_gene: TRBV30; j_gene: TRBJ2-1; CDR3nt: TGTGCCTGGAGTAAAGGACTAGCGGATGAGCAGTTCTTC; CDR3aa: CAWSKGLADEQFF
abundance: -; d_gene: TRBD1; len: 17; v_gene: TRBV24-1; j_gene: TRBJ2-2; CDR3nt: TGTGCCACCAGTGATTTAGGGCAGGGGGCGGACACCGGGGAGCTGTTTTTT; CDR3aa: CATSDLGQGADTGELFF
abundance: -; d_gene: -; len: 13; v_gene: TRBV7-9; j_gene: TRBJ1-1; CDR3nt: TGTGCCAGCAGCTCCCAGGGAAAAACTGAAGCTTTCTTT; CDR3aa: CASSSQGKTEAFF
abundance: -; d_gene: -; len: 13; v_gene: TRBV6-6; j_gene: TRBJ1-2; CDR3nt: TGTGCCAGCAGCCCCACGGGTGACTATGGCTACACCTTC; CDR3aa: CASSPTGDYGYTF
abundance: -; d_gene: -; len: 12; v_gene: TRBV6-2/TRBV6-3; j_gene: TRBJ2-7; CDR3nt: TGTGCCAGCAGTACCTATGGGCTAAGGCAGTACTTC; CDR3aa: CASSTYGLRQYF
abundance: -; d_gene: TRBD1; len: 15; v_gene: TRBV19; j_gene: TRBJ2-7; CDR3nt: TGTGCCAGTAGCCCCGGGACAGGTTCTTCCTACGAGCAGTACTTC; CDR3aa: CASSPGTGSSYEQYF
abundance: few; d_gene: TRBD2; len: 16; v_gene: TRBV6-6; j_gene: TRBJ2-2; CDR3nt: TGTGCCAGCAGTCAAACTAGCGGGTGGAACACCGGGGAGCTGTTTTTT; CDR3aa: CASSQTSGWNTGELFF
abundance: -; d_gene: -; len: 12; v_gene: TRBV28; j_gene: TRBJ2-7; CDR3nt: TGTGCCACGACGACAGCCTCCTACGAGCAGTACTTC; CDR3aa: CATTTASYEQYF
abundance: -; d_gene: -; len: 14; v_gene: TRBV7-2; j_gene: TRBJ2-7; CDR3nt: TGTGCCAGCAGCTTGGGTGCAGGGTATCGGGAGCAGTACTTC; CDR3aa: CASSLGAGYREQYF
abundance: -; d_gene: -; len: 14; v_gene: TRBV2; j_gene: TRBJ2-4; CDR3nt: TGTGCCAGCCACTCAGGGGTAGCCAAAAACATTCAGTACTTC; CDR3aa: CASHSGVAKNIQYF
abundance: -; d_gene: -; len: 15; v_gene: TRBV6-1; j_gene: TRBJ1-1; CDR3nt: TGTGCCAGCAGTGAACAAATAGGGGAAAACACTGAAGCTTTCTTT; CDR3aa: CASSEQIGENTEAFF
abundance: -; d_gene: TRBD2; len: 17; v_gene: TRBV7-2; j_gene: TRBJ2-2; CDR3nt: TGTGCCAGCAGCTTAGGGACTAGCGGGACGAACACCGGGGAGCTGTTTTTT; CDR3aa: CASSLGTSGTNTGELFF
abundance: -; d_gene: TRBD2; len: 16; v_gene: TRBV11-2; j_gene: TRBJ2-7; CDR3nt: TGTGCCAGCAGCTTATGGGTCAGCGGGGATAATAAGGAGCAGTACTTC; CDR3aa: CASSLWVSGDNKEQYF
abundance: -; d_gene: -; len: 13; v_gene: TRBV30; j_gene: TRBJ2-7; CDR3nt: TGTGCCTGGAGTGGGCCACCCGTTCGAGGGCAGTACTTC; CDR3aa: CAWSGPPVRGQYF
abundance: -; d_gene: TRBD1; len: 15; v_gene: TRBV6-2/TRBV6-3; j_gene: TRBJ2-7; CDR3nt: TGTGCCAGCAGTAAACCGGGACAGGGATCCTACGAGCAGTACTTC; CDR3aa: CASSKPGQGSYEQYF
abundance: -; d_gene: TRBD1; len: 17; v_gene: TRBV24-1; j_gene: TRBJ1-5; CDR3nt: TGTGCCACCAGTGACCGGGGGACAGGGGGCAACAATCAGCCCCAGCATTTT; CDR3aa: CATSDRGTGGNNQPQHF
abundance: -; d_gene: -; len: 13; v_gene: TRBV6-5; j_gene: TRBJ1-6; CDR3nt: TGTGCCAGCATTTTAGGGGTTTTTGCACCCCTCCACTTT; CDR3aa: CASILGVFAPLHF
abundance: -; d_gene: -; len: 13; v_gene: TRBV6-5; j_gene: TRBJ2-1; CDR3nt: TGTGCCAGCAGTCTACTCGGGGGAATGGACCAGTTCTTC; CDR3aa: CASSLLGGMDQFF
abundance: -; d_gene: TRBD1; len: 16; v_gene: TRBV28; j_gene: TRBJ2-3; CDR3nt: TGTGCCAGCAGTTTACTCCTGACAGGGTCAGAAGATACGCAGTATTTT; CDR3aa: CASSLLLTGSEDTQYF
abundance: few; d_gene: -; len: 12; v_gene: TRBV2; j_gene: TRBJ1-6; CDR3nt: TGTGCCAGCGCGAGGAATAATTCACCCCTCCACTTT; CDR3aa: CASARNNSPLHF
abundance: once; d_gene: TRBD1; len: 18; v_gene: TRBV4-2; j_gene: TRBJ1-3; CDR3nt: TGTGCCAGCAGCCAAGAGAGGCTACAGGGGATCTCTGGAAACACCATATATTTT; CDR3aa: CASSQERLQGISGNTIYF
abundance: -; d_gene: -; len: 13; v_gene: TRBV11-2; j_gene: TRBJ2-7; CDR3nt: TGTGCCAGCAGCTTTGACAGCCTCTACGAGCAGTACTTC; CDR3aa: CASSFDSLYEQYF